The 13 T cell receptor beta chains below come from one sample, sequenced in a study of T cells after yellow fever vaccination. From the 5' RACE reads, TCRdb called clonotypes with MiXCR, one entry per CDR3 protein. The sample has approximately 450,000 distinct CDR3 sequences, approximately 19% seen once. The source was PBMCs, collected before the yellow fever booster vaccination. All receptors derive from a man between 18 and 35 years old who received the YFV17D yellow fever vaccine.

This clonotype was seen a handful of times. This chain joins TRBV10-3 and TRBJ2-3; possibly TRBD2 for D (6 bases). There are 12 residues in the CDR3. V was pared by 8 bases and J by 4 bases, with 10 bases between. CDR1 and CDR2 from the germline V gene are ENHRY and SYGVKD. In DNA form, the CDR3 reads TGTGCCATCCAACTAGCCCCAGATACGCAGTATTTT. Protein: CAIQLAPDTQYF.

The CDR3 sequence is CATTPRNTGELFF. CDR3 bases: TGTGCCACCACCCCTAGGAACACCGGGGAGCTGTTTTTT. The J gene is TRBJ2-2, the V gene TRBV24-1; D is undetermined. CDR1 and CDR2 (germline): KGHDR, SFDVKD. V lost 8 bases to trimming and J lost 1 base, with 7 bases between them. This CDR3 has 13 amino acids.

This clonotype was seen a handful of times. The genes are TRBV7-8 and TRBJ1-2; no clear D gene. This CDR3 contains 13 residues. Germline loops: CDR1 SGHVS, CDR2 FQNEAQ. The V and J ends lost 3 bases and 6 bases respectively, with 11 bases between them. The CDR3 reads CASSFPGKNGYTF. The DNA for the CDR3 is TGTGCCAGCAGCTTCCCGGGGAAAAATGGCTACACCTTC.

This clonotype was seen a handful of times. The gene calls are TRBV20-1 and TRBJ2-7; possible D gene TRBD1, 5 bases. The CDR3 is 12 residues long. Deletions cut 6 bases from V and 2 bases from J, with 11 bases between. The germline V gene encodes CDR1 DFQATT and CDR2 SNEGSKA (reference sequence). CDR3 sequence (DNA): TGCAGTGCCGCCAGACAGCCCTACGAGCAGTACGTC. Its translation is CSAARQPYEQYV.

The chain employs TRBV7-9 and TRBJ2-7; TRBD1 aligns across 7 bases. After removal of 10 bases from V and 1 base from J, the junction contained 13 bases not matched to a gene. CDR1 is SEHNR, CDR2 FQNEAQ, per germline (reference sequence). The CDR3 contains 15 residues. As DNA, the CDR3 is TGTGCCATCAGGGGACAGCGAGACGTTTCCTACGAGCAGTACGTC. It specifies CAIRGQRDVSYEQYV.

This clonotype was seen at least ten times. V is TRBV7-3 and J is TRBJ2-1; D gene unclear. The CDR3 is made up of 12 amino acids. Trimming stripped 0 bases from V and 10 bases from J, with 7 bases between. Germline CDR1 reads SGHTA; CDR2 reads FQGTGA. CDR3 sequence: CASSLTEGEQFF. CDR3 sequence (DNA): TGTGCCAGCAGCTTAACGGAAGGGGAGCAGTTCTTC.

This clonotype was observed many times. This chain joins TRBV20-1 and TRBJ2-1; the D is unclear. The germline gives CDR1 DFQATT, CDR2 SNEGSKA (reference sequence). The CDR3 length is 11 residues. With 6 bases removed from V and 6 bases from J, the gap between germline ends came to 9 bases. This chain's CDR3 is CSAPRANEQFF. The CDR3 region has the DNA TGCAGTGCGCCCCGGGCCAATGAGCAGTTCTTC.

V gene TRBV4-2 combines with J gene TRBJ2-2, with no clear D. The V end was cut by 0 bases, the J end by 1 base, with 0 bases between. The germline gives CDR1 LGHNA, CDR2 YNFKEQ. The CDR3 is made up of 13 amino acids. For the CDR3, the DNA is TGTGCCAGCAGCCAAGAGAACACCGGGGAGCTGTTTTTT. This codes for CASSQENTGELFF.

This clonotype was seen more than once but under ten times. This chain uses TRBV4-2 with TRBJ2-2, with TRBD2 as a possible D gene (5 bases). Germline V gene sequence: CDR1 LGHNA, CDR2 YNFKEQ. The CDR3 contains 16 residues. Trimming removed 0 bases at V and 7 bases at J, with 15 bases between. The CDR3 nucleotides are TGTGCCAGCAGCCAAGATCAAGGAGGACCCGTCGGGGAGCTGTTTTTT. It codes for CASSQDQGGPVGELFF.

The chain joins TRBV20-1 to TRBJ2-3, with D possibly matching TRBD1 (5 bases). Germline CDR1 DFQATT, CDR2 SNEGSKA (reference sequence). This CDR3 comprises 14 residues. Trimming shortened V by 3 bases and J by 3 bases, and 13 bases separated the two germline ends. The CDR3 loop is CSARVGARTDTQYF. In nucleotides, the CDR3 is TGCAGTGCTAGGGTAGGGGCCCGGACAGATACGCAGTATTTT.

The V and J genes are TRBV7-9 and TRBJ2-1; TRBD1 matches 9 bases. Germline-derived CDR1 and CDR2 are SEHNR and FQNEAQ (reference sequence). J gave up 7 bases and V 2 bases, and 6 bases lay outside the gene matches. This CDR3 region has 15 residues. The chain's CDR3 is CASSLTGTGRNEQFF. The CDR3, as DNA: TGTGCCAGCAGCTTAACCGGGACAGGGCGGAATGAGCAGTTCTTC.

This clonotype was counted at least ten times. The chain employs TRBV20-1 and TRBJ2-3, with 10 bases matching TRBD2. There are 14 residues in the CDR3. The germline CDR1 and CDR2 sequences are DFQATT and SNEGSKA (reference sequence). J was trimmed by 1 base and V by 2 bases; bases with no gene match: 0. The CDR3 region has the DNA TGCAGTGCTAGACTAGCGGGGGGCACAGATACGCAGTATTTT. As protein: CSARLAGGTDTQYF.

CDR3 protein: CASSRLSLGGEQFF. CDR3 in DNA: TGCGCCAGCAGCCGCCTATCACTGGGCGGTGAGCAGTTCTTC. This chain uses TRBV4-3 with TRBJ2-1; the D is unclear. This CDR3 comprises 14 residues. Germline V CDR1 and CDR2: LGHNA, YSLEER. V was trimmed by 4 bases and J by 9 bases, leaving 16 bases between them.